This T cell receptor (beta chain) came from a study of blood T cell repertoires in COVID-19. Study context: COVID-19 samples from acute and convalescent phases originated in the United States, Italy and Spain.

The table came from immunoSEQ multiplex PCR; TCRdb's copy has only in-frame clones and leaves some out. Among 130,000 to 150,000 clones, roughly 84% were seen once, and the ten largest hold roughly two fifths. V lost 5 bases and J lost 3; bases outside the gene matches: 3. CDR1 is SGHVS and CDR2 is FQNEAQ in the germline V gene. The CDR3 consists of 13 residues. Material: peripheral blood. The clonotype comes from a human donor in a cohort sampled during active COVID-19. This rearrangement joins TRBV7-8 to TRBJ1-2, with TRBD1 identical over 7 bases. CDR3 coding DNA: TGTGCCAGCAGCCTCCAGGGGGACTATGGCTACACCTTC. The encoded protein is CASSLQGDYGYTF.